A single sample gave rise to the 5 T cell receptor beta chains below, sequenced in a study of human T cells and chemical hapten exposure. MiXCR, applied by TCRdb to the RACE reads, yields one record per CDR3 protein. The data show about 120,000 distinct CDR3 sequences, 13% seen once. The time point here: pre-sensitization, week 0. Treatment reported: therapeutic diphenylcyclopropenone sensitization with weekly scalp DPC. Sequences were derived from whole blood, sampled in connection with sensitization to the hapten diphenylcyclopropenone (DPC). All receptors come from a woman younger than 35 with alopecia areata. Some clones in this sample may be carry-over from other donors' samples.

This clonotype has just a few counts. The J gene is TRBJ1-1, the V gene TRBV12-5, with D perhaps matching TRBD1 (6 bases). The V end was cut by 4 bases, the J end by 6 bases, with 12 bases between. The CDR3 runs to 13 residues. The germline V gene encodes CDR1 LGHNT and CDR2 FRNRAP. CDR3 region: CASGCYRVAEAFF. The CDR3 nucleotides read TGTGCTAGTGGTTGTTACAGGGTTGCTGAAGCTTTCTTT.

This clonotype has just a few counts. The chain joins TRBV20-1 to TRBJ2-7, with TRBD2 matching over 9 bases. The V gene's germline CDR1 is DFQATT and CDR2 SNEGSKA (reference sequence). CDR3 length: 17 residues. V shed 5 bases and J 6 bases; nucleotides not matched to a gene: 20. This chain's CDR3 is CSARSSGAVQFVAEQYF. The CDR3, as DNA: TGCAGTGCTCGCTCTAGCGGGGCAGTACAGTTTGTAGCCGAGCAGTACTTC.

V and J are TRBV29-1 and TRBJ2-5; D might be TRBD2 (5 bases). The V and J ends lost 7 bases and 0 bases respectively, with 12 bases between them. In germline, CDR1 is SQVTM, CDR2 ANQGSEA. The CDR3 length is 13 residues. CDR3 in DNA: TGCAGCGCCCGAGCCGGGAACCAAGAGACCCAGTACTTC. It translates to CSARAGNQETQYF.

This clonotype was found a few times. V usage is TRBV7-9 and J usage is TRBJ2-5, with D maybe TRBD1 (7 bases). The CDR3 totals 17 residues. Germline loops: CDR1 SEHNR, CDR2 FQNEAQ (reference sequence). Between the trimmed V and J ends, which lost 0 bases and 5 bases, there was a span of 19 bases. As DNA, the CDR3 is TGTGCCAGCAGCTTAGCGCGACAGGGCCTAGCGAGGGAGACCCAGTACTTC. Protein sequence: CASSLARQGLARETQYF.

This clonotype was seen repeatedly, ten times or more. This sequence joins TRBV28 and TRBJ1-1; D unresolved. The CDR3 has 14 residues. Germline assignment: CDR1 MDHEN and CDR2 SYDVKM. Trimming shortened V by 3 bases and J by 0 bases, and 8 bases separated the two germline ends. CDR3 bases: TGTGCCAGCAGTTTGTCGCAGTTGAACACTGAAGCTTTCTTT. It encodes CASSLSQLNTEAFF.